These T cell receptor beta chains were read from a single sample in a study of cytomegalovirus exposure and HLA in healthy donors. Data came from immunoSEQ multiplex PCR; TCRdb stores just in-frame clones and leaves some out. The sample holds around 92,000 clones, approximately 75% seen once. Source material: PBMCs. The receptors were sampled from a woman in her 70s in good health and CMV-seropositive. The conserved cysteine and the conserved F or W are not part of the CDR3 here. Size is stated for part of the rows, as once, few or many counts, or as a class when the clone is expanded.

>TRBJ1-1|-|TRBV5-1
ASSLVGGDTEAF
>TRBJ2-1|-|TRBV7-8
ASRITGLGSSYNEQF
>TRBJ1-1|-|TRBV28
ASSFGVGAEAF
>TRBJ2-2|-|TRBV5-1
ASSLVLTGAAGTGELF
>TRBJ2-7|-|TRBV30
AWNSPQFPYEQY
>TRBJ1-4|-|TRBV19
ASRRITTNEKLF
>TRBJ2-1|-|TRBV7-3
ASSVDRTAPHEQF
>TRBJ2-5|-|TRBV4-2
ASSQAPPVREQY
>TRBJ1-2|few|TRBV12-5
ASGFSGTGVYGYT
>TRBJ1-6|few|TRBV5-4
ASSLKGQSSYNSPLH
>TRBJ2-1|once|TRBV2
ASSALVAGEQF
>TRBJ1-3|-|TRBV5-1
ASSLGDRGAGNTIY
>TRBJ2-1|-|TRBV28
ASSPRDYNEQF
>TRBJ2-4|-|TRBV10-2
ASSATGNIQY
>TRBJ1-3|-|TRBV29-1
SVLWRHSGNTIY
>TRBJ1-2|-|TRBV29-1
SGLQLNYGYT
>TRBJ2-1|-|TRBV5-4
ASSWPRGRDREQF
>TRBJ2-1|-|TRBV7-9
ASSLAGLTNEQF
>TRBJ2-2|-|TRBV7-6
ASSPGLAGGYTGELF
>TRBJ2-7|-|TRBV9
ASSVGTSGSYEQY
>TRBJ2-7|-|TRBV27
ASSFDRGPFEQY
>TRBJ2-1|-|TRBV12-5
ASGTASTGEYNEQF
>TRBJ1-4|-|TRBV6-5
ASSTLTGKGKLF
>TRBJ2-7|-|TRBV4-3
ASSKGTGLYEQY
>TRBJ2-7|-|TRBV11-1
ASSFYRTSYEQY
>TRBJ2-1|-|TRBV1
TSSREKPNEQF
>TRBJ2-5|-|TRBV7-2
ASSLESSQETQY
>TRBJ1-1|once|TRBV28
ASSDKNTEAF
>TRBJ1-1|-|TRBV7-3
ASSLMGTGASAEAF